This T cell receptor beta chain was sequenced in a study of blood T cell repertoires in COVID-19. Study-wide context: The analysed material was cDNA or gDNA that came from T cells, B-cell-depleted T cells, or PBMCs.

Clinical history as reported by participants underpinned cohort assignment. Under the authors' procedure: The authors estimated nucleated cell counts from reference gene primer amplification. Assay: immunoSEQ multiplex PCR; the TCRdb copy retains only in-frame clones and omits some. For V, J and clone size, that table is used; D and trimming come from the DNA. The table includes 220,000 or so clones, 86% detected once. In germline, CDR1 is LNHNV, CDR2 YYDKDF (reference sequence). The CDR3 extends over 13 amino acids. V was shortened by 4 bases and J by 1 base, with 7 bases between the two germline ends.

This sequence was found in a woman between 50 and 59 years old who had recovered from COVID-19. This sequence joins TRBV15 and TRBJ1-1, with D uncertain. Sequencing used PBMCs or T cells enriched from blood (not recorded which). CDR3 coding DNA: TGTGCCACCAGCAATGCGGCGAACACTGAAGCTTTCTTT. Translated, it gives CATSNAANTEAFF.